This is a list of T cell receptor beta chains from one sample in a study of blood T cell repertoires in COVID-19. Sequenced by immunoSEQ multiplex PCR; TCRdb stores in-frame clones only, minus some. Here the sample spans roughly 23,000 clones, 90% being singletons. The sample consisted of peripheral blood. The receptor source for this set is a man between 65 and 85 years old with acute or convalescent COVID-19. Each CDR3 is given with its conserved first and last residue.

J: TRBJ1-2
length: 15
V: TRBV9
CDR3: CASSPGTGRVSGYTF

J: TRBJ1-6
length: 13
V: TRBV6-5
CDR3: CASNSRRNSPLHF

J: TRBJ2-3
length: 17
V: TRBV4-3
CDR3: CASSQDLSAGGGDKVYF

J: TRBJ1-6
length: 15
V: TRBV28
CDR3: CASSRTGGGNSPLHF

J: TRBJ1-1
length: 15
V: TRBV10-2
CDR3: CASSVGGRFYTEAFF

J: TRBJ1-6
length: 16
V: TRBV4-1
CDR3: CASSQIPGQMSSPLHF

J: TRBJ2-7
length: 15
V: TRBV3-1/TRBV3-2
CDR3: CASSLMGGSGDEQYF

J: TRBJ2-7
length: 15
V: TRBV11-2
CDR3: CASSLKSSGGREQYF

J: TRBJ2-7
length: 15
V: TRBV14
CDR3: CASSQRGRGDKEQYF

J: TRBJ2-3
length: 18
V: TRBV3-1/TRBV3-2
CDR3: CASSQEPGRTPPADTQYF

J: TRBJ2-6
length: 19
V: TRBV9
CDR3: CASSERVWGRGSGANVLTF

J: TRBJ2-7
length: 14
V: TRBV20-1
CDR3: CSASRDRAPYEQYF

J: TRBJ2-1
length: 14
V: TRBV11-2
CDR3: CASSLDRLGHEQFF

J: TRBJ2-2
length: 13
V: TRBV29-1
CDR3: CSVFSGNTGELFF

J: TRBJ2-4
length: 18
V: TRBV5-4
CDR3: CASRESGDSVLAKNIQYF

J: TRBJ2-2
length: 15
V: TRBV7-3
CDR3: CASSPNRGVNGELFF

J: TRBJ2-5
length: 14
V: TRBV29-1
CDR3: CSVRWGEVLETQYF

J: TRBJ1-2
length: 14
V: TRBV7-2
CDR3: CASSLVAGADGYTF

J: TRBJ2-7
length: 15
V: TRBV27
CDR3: CASSLAAGTGFEQYF

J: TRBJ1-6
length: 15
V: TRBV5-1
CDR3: CASSHGTGDNSPLHF

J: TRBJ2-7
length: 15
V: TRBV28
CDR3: CASSLVLAGGYEQYF

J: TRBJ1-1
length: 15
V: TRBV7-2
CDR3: CASSSWGVENTEAFF

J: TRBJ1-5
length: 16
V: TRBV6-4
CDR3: CASRTLTDYSNQPQHF

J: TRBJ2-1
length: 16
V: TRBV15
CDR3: CATSTAGLPGDNEQFF

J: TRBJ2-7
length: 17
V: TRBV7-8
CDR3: CASSPTPRGIGSYEQYF

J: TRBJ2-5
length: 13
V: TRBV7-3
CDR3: CASSLGRGETQYF

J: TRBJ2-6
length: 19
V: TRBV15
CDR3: CATSRDRVGEASGANVLTF

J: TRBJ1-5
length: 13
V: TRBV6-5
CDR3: CASTGGSNQPQHF

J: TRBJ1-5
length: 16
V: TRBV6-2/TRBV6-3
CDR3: CASSYRDRRSNQPQHF

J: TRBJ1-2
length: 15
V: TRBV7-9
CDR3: CASSPRDRVFSGYTF

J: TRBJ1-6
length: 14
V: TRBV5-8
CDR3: CASSLQGLQSPLHF

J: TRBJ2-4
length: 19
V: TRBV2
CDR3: CASSTGLAGGSKAKNIQYF

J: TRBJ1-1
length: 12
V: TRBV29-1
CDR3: CSVGLSNTEAFF

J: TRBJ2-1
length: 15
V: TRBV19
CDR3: CASSIGLAGVNEQFF

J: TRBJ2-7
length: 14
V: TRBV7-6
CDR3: CASSSSSGSYEQYF

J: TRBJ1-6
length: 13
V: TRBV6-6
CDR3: CASRGTGVSPLHF

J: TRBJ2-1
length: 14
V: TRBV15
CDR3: CAISIAGTYNEQFF

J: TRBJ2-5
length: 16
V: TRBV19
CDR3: CASSIVVRGGEETQYF

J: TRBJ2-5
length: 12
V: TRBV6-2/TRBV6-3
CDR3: CASSNWPETQYF

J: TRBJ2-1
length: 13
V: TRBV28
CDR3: CASRGQGYNEQFF

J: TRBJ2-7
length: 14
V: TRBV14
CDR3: CASSRQAGSYEQYF

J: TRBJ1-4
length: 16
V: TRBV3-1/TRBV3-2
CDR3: CASSQDCRRQVEKLFF

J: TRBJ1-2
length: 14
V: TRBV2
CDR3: CASSDTGTMTGYTF